This T cell receptor (beta chain) is from a study of shared clonotypes between healthy human individuals. Study as a whole: A couple of female and three male donors aged 18 to 49 were enrolled. Findings and limits, study-wide: How much donors shared clonotypes was expected to be affected by sequencing depth.

The CDR3 is 15 amino acids. Between the trimmed V and J ends, which lost 2 bases and 6 bases, there was a span of 14 bases. Germline assignment: CDR1 LNHDA and CDR2 SQIVND (reference sequence). In regard to this clone: The antigen is undetermined.

HIV-negative, healthy adults without recent acute infections or vaccinations were the donors. Genomic DNA (from each subset) was split evenly across several immunoSEQ plates. Here immunoSEQ multiplex PCR was the method, and the copy in TCRdb shows in-frame clones only, minus some. This sample yields about 96,000 clones, of which less than 50% are seen a single time; more than 13% belongs to the top ten. Source material: PBMCs. The chain is built from TRBV19 and TRBJ2-1; D remains unclear. This sequence was found in a woman aged 40 to 50 in good health. Some clones in this sample may be carry-over from other donors' samples. The CDR3, as DNA: TGTGCCAGTAGTATATTCTCCGGGCTTAGCAATGAGCAGTTCTTC. Translation gives CASSIFSGLSNEQFF.